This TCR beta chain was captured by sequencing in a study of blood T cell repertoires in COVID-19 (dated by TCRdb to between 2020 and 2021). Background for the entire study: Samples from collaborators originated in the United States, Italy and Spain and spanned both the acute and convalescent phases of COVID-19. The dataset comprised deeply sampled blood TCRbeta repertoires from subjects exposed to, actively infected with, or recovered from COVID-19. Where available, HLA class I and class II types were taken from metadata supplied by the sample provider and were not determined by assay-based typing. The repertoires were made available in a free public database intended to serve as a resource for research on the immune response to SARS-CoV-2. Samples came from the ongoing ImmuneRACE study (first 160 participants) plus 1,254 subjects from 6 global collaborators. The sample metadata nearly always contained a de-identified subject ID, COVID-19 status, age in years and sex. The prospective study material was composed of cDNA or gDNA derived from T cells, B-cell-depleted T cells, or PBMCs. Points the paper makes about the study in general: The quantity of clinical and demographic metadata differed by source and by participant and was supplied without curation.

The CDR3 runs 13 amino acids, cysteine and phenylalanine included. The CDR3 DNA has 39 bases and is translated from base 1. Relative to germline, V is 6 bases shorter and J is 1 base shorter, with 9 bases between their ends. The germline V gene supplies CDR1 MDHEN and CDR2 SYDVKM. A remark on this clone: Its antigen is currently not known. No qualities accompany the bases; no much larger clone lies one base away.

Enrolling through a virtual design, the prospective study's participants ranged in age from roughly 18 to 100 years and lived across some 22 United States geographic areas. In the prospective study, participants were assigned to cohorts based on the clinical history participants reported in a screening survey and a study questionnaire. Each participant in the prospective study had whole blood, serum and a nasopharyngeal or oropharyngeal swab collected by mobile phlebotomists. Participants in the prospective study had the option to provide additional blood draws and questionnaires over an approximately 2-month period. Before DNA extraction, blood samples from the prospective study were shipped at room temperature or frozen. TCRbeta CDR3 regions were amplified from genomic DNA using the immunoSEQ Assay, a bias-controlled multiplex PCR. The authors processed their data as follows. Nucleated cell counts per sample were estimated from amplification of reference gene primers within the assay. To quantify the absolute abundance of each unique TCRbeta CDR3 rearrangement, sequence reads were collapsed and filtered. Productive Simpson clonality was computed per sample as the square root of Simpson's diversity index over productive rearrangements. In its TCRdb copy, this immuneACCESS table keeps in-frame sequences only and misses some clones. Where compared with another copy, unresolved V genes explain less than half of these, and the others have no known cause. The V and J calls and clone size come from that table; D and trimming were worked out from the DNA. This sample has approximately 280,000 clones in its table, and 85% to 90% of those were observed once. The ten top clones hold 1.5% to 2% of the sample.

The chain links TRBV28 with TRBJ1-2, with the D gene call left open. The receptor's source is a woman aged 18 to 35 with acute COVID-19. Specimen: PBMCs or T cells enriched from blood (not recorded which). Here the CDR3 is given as CASSLRFNYGYTF. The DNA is TGTGCCAGCAGCCTCAGATTTAACTATGGCTACACCTTC.